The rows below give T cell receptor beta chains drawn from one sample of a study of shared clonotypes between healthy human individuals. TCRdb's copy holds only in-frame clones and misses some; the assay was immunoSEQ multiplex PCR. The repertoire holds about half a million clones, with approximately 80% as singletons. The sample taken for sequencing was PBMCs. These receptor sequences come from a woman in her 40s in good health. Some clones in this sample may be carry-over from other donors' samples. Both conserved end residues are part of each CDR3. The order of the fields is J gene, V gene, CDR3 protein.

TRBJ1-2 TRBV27 CASSFTGDYGYTF
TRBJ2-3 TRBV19 CASSTRLAGGPDTQYF
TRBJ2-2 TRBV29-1 CSVEDPFPPGELFF
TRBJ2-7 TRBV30 CAWSIGRVEQYF
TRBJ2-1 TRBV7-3 CASSLGGPLMIEQFF
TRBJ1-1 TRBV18 CASSRGITVAEAFF
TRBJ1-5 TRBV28 CASSLAGGYKPQHF
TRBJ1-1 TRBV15 CATRDRGLSTEAFF
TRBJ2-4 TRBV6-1 CASSPRGQDRYVF
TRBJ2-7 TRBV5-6 CASSPSGGRYQEQYF
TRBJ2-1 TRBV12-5 CASGLRPGGLAGHSLAYNEQFF
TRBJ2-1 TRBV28 CASSISRESGNEQFF
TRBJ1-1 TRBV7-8 CASSLGVLPGTFF
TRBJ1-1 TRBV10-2 CASTPQRNTEAFF
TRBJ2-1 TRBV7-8 CASSLGGTGINEQFF
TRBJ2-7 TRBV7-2 CASSPDLGRGSEQYF
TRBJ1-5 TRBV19 CASSIDGGAGNQPQHF
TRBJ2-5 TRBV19 CASSINSRVQETQYF
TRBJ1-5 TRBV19 CASLQGGDQPQHF
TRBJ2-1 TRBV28 CASSSMVLAGEGEQFF
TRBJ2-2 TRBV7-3 CASSLGDRNTGELFF
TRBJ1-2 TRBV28 CASSLGGRANYGYTF
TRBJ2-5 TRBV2 CASSYSWGLAGGSQETQYF
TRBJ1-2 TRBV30 CAWSPPNYGYTF
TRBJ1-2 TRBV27 CASSLTGAHGYTF
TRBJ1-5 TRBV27 CASSLSGAGGNQPQHF
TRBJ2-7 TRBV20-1 CSARTYEQYF
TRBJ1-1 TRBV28 CASRIVFGTEAFF
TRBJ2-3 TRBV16 CASSPSGRGTDTQYF
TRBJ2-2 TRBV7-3 CASSSSTGELFF
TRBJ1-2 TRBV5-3 CARSLGPRDSYGYTF
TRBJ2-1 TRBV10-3 CAIRGNADEQFF
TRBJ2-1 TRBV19 CASSMELATSYNEQFF
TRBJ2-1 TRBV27 CASSLHWASDEQFF
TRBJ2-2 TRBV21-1 CASSKGPSGKTGELFF
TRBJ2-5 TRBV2 CASSGISSVETQYF
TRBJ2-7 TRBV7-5 CVRSRGLAYEQYF
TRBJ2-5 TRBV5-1 CASSLTSVAAQYF
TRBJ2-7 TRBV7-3 CASSHGGGEQYF
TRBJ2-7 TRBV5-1 CASSLRQGTDEQYF
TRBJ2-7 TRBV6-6 CASSGGAGGPYEQYF
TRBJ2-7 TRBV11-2 CASSARDRGLDEQYF
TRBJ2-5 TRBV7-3 CASSEGLAGETQYF
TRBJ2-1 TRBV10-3 CAISALDRDNEQFF
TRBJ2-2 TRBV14 CASRASGRAAGELFF
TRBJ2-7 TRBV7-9 CASSPRDRDSYEQYF
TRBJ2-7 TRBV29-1 CSVKGEAGGFYEQYF
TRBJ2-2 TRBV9 CASSGSLAGGTGELFF
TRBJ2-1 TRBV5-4 CASSPGQPTNEQFF
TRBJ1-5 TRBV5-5 CASSLDFWDRDQPQHF
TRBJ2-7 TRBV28 CASSFGGPPYEQYF
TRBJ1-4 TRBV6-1 CATPRGATRWEITVF
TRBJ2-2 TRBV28 CASSRWTSGRGGKTGELFF
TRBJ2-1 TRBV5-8 CASSLEGGGPYNEQFF
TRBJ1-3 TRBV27 CASSINRGNTIYF
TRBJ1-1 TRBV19 CASSIVKDTEAFF
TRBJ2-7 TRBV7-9 CASSSSGRTRYEQYF
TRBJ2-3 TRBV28 CASTSQGQDGDTQYF
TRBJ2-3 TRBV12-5 CASGPQDSADTQYF
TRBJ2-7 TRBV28 CASSPRISPYEQYF